Shown below are 20 T cell receptor beta chains from a single sample sequenced in a study of CD8 T cells in Susac syndrome. cDNA came from roughly 0.47 to 1 ug RNA primed by random hexamers. TCRdb reprocessed the immunoSEQ multiplex PCR reads with MiXCR, giving one entry per CDR3 protein. This table has around 150,000 distinct CDR3 sequences, about 95% appearing once. Sequencing was performed on CD8+ T cells from PBMCs. The source of these receptors is a human donor with Susac syndrome.

CDR3 residues: CSVEGSYTGELFF. CDR3 bases: TGCAGCGTTGAAGGGTCCTACACCGGGGAGCTGTTTTTT. V is TRBV29-1 and J is TRBJ2-2, with unresolved D. Germline V gene sequence: CDR1 SQVTM, CDR2 ANQGSEA. The V and J ends lost 1 base and 3 bases respectively, with 6 bases between them. CDR3 length: 13 amino acids.

The chain uses TRBV20-1 and TRBJ2-2; 9 bases fit TRBD1. Unmatched junction bases numbered 12, after V lost 4 bases and J lost 6 bases. The CDR3 contains 16 residues. CDR1 is DFQATT, CDR2 SNEGSKA, per germline (reference sequence). As DNA, the CDR3 is TGCAGTGCTACTCAAAACAGGGGGCGATACGCCGGGGAGCTGTTTTTT. It yields the protein CSATQNRGRYAGELFF.

The chain has TRBV10-3 and TRBJ2-5, with 10 bases identical to TRBD1. The germline CDR1 and CDR2 sequences are ENHRY and SYGVKD. Trimming cost V 4 bases and J 0 bases; bases outside gene matches: 5. The CDR3 is 16 residues long. DNA for the CDR3: TGTGCCATCAGTGGCAGGGACAGGGGCCACCAAGAGACCCAGTACTTC. Translated, it gives CAISGRDRGHQETQYF.

The genes are TRBV12-3 or TRBV12-4 and TRBJ2-3, with a tentative D call TRBD2 (5 bases). This CDR3 region has 14 residues. V lost 6 bases and J lost 5, with 15 bases in between. Here the CDR3 DNA reads TGTGCCAGCAGCCGAATGGGAGCCAGAGATACGCAGTATTTT. It translates to CASSRMGARDTQYF.

The rearrangement joins TRBV6-5 to TRBJ1-1; D gene ambiguous. This CDR3 region has 15 residues. CDR1 and CDR2 from the germline V gene are MNHEY and SVGAGI. V lost 2 bases, J lost 0 bases, and 10 bases lay in between. This CDR3 is CASSYTQLMNTEAFF. The DNA of the CDR3 is TGTGCCAGCAGTTACACCCAGCTTATGAACACTGAAGCTTTCTTT.

V and J are TRBV5-6 and TRBJ2-5; no reliable D call. Trimming took off 0 bases at V and 7 bases at J, with 19 bases between the two ends. This CDR3 is 16 amino acids long. Germline V CDR1 and CDR2: SGHDT, YYEEEE. The CDR3 DNA sequence: TGTGCCAGCAGCTTGGAGGGCAGCTTATTTTCTGGGACCCAGTACTTC. Amino acids: CASSLEGSLFSGTQYF.

The chain combines TRBV9 with TRBJ2-5, with a possible D match to TRBD1 (5 bases). Germline V gene sequence: CDR1 SGDLS, CDR2 YYNGEE. Deletions cut 1 base from V and 2 bases from J, with 18 bases between. The CDR3 is 17 residues long. As DNA, the CDR3 is TGTGCCAGCAGCGTATCAAGGGGCAGGAGATTACAAGAGACCCAGTACTTC. Encoded protein: CASSVSRGRRLQETQYF. The full variable domain, with the rest looked up from reference TRBV9 and TRBJ2-5, is DSGVTQTPKHLITATGQRVTLRCSPRSGDLSVYWYQQSLDQGLQFLIQYYNGEERAKGNILERFSAQQFPDLHSELNLSSLELGDSALYFCASSVSRGRRLQETQYFGPGTRLLVL.

The rearrangement uses TRBV27 and TRBJ1-5; D remains unclear. The CDR3 sequence is 12 residues long. Deletions cut 8 bases from V and 1 base from J, with 6 bases between. Germline V gene sequence: CDR1 MNHEY, CDR2 SMNVEV (reference sequence). The CDR3 nucleotides read TGTGCCAGCGGCCTCAGCAATCAGCCCCAGCATTTT. Protein product: CASGLSNQPQHF.

The CDR3, as DNA: TGTGCCAGCAGCTCTACAGGACTAGCGGGAGGGGGTTTCCATGAGCAGTTCTTC. Protein product: CASSSTGLAGGGFHEQFF. The gene calls are TRBV6-1 and TRBJ2-1; 15 positions agree with TRBD2. CDR1 is MNHNS, CDR2 SASEGT, per germline. V shed 6 bases, J shed 8 bases, and the junction held 14 bases outside the gene matches. The CDR3 is 18 residues long.

The J gene is TRBJ1-1, the V gene TRBV11-2; a weak D match, TRBD1 (6 bases). CDR1 is SGHAT and CDR2 is FQNNGV in the germline V gene. The CDR3 length is 17 residues. V lost 5 bases, J lost 0 bases, and 19 bases lay in between. Written as DNA, the CDR3 is TGTGCCAGCAGCGTCACTCAGGGGCCAGGTATGAACACTGAAGCTTTCTTT. It yields the protein CASSVTQGPGMNTEAFF.

This chain uses TRBV28 with TRBJ1-1; D is ambiguous. Trimming pared 3 bases from V and 0 bases from J, leaving 14 bases between. The CDR3 extends over 16 amino acids. The germline V gene encodes CDR1 MDHEN and CDR2 SYDVKM. CDR3 in amino acids: CASSFWQDFLNTEAFF. The CDR3 DNA sequence: TGTGCCAGCAGTTTCTGGCAGGACTTCTTGAACACTGAAGCTTTCTTT.

The V and J genes are TRBV28 and TRBJ2-5, with 10 nucleotides matching TRBD1. CDR3 length: 16 residues. The J segment lost 5 bases and the V segment lost 2 bases, leaving 8 bases of the junction unmatched. Germline V lookup: CDR1 MDHEN, CDR2 SYDVKM. CDR3 amino acids: CASSLGDRGWGETQYF. CDR3 DNA sequence: TGTGCCAGCAGTTTAGGGGACAGGGGATGGGGGGAGACCCAGTACTTC.

This clonotype appeared a single time. The V call is TRBV24-1, the J call TRBJ2-1; D is unresolved. The CDR3 has 15 amino acids. Trimming pared 9 bases from V and 9 bases from J, leaving 23 bases between. Germline CDR1 KGHDR, CDR2 SFDVKD. The CDR3 nucleotides are TGTGCCACCTTACCACCCCAGTCCGCGTCGAGTGAGCAGTTCTTC. Translation gives CATLPPQSASSEQFF.

The chain recombines TRBV14 with TRBJ2-1; TRBD2 matches at 13 bases. The ends lost 0 bases at V and 6 bases at J; junction bases unmatched: 5. The germline CDR1 and CDR2 sequences are SGHDN and FVKESK. The CDR3 runs to 17 residues. The CDR3 sequence is CASSQDFGLAGANEQFF. For the CDR3, the DNA is TGTGCCAGCAGCCAAGATTTCGGACTAGCGGGAGCCAATGAGCAGTTCTTC.

This chain uses TRBV5-1 with TRBJ2-7, with D hard to call. The V gene lost 4 bases and the J gene lost 1 base, with 12 bases spanning the gap. The V gene's germline CDR1 is SGHRS and CDR2 YFSETQ. The CDR3 consists of 14 residues. The CDR3 nucleotides are TGCGCCAGCAGCCCCTCAAGTAGTTCCTACGAGCAGTACTTC. It codes for CASSPSSSSYEQYF.

This clonotype was observed a single time. The rearrangement joins TRBV24-1 to TRBJ2-1; the match to TRBD2 covers 9 bases. V lost 7 bases, J lost 8 bases, and 5 bases stayed unmatched. The CDR3 consists of 13 residues. Germline V gives CDR1 KGHDR, CDR2 SFDVKD. As DNA, the CDR3 is TGTGCCACCAGCGCGGGAGGGTCGGATGAGCAGTTCTTC. Translating gives CATSAGGSDEQFF.

This clonotype appeared a single time. The chain has TRBV5-1 and TRBJ1-3, with a tentative D call TRBD1 (5 bases). Trimming pared 5 bases from V and 4 bases from J, leaving 19 bases between. CDR1 is SGHRS and CDR2 is YFSETQ in the germline V gene. The CDR3 is 16 amino acids. The CDR3 here is CASRGTGSPFGNTIYF. CDR3 coding DNA: TGCGCCAGCAGGGGGACGGGGTCCCCGTTCGGAAACACCATATATTTT.

This clonotype was found once. The chain combines TRBV13 with TRBJ2-6; 7 bases map to TRBD1. V lost 4 bases, J lost 0 bases, and 0 bases stayed unmatched. There are 15 residues in the CDR3. Germline CDR1 PRHDT, CDR2 FYEKMQ (reference sequence). CDR3 region: CASSYRGSGANVLTF. In DNA, the CDR3 is TGTGCCAGCAGCTACAGGGGCTCTGGGGCCAACGTCCTGACTTTC.

V usage is TRBV4-1 and J usage is TRBJ1-1; no clear D. The CDR3 extends over 14 amino acids. The V end was cut by 0 bases, the J end by 0 bases, with 5 bases between. From germline, CDR1 is MGHRA and CDR2 YSYEKL. CDR3 in amino acids: CASSQEGLNTEAFF. The DNA of the CDR3 is TGCGCCAGCAGCCAAGAAGGTTTGAACACTGAAGCTTTCTTT.

The rearrangement joins TRBV13 to TRBJ2-1; TRBD2 matches 8 bases. Losses at the gene ends were 7 bases for V and 4 bases for J; bases not matched to a gene: 6. Germline lookup yields CDR1 PRHDT and CDR2 FYEKMQ (reference sequence). This CDR3 has 14 amino acids. CDR3 sequence reads: CASIERGRYNEQFF. Written as DNA, the CDR3 is TGTGCCAGCATCGAGCGGGGGCGGTACAATGAGCAGTTCTTC. The full variable domain, with the rest looked up from reference TRBV13 and TRBJ2-1, is AAGVIQSPRHLIKEKRETATLKCYPIPRHDTVYWYQQGPGQDPQFLISFYEKMQSDKGSIPDRFSAQQFSDYHSELNMSSLELGDSALYFCASIERGRYNEQFFGPGTRLTVL.